This section outlines one TCR beta chain sequence together with its context. The sample originates from a study of cytomegalovirus exposure and HLA in healthy donors. Germline assignment: CDR1 SQVTM and CDR2 ANQGSEA. The CDR3 is 13 residues long. The PCR employed 60 Vbeta primers together with 13 Jbeta primers. Clones were sequenced by immunoSEQ multiplex PCR, and TCRdb holds only the in-frame ones, with some missing. Its table records fewer than 200,000 clones. The sample taken for sequencing was PBMCs. The TCR sequence derives from a woman aged 55-69 years in good health and CMV-seronegative. The chain carries TRBV29-1 and TRBJ2-5; perhaps TRBD2 as D (5 bases). The J call may be faulty, since TRBJ2-7 better matches the DNA end. The CDR3: CSVGGPQVYEQYF. The CDR3 region has the DNA TGCAGCGTGGGCGGGCCCCAGGTCTACGAGCAGTACTTC.